One sample yielded the 30 T cell receptor beta chains listed below, sequenced in a study of immune cell composition in non-small cell lung cancer. The normal lung sample lay at least 3 cm, and maximally far, from the tumour. This table comes from immunoSEQ multiplex PCR, and its TCRdb copy is limited to in-frame clones, with some not included. The sample carries several thousand clones, approximately 83% recorded once. The specimen was non-adjacent lung tissue. These receptors were obtained from a human donor with non-small cell lung cancer.

In regard to this clone: One end of the junction fails to match germline, which may point to a read error. The gene calls are TRBV5-3 and TRBJ2-1; D unclear. TRBV5-3 is assigned to the ORF class and has an uncertain function. The CDR3 has 13 amino acids. The CDR3 DNA reads as TGTGCCAGCAGCTTGGCTCCAGGTGGTGAGCAGTTCTTC. This sequence encodes CASSLAPGGEQFF.

The rearrangement joins TRBV7-2 to TRBJ2-2, with D possibly being TRBD2 (6 bases). The germline V gene encodes CDR1 SGHTA and CDR2 FQGNSA. This CDR3 region has 15 residues. The V and J ends lost 6 bases and 0 bases respectively, with 11 bases between them. The CDR3 is CASRQGGTNTGELFF. The CDR3 bases are TGTGCCAGCAGACAAGGAGGGACGAACACCGGGGAGCTGTTTTTT.

The V and J genes are TRBV5-1 and TRBJ2-5, with TRBD1 identical over 11 bases. This CDR3 comprises 16 residues. The germline CDR1 and CDR2 sequences are SGHRS and YFSETQ. The V segment lost 3 bases and the J segment 4 bases; nucleotides outside the gene matches: 8. CDR3 protein: CASSSTGQGGTETQYF. In DNA, the CDR3 is TGCGCCAGCAGCTCGACGGGACAGGGGGGAACAGAGACCCAGTACTTC.

The J gene is TRBJ2-7, the V gene TRBV6-5; D is unresolved. The V and J ends lost 6 bases and 7 bases respectively, with 10 bases between them. Germline CDR1 reads MNHEY; CDR2 reads SVGAGI. The length of the CDR3 is 11 residues. The CDR3 loop reads CASSLRREQYF. As DNA, the CDR3 is TGTGCCAGCAGCCTCCGGAGAGAGCAGTACTTC.

The chain uses TRBV28 and TRBJ1-1; the D gene is possibly TRBD1 (6 bases). CDR1 is MDHEN, CDR2 SYDVKM, per germline. Trimming removed 3 bases from V and 2 bases from J, with 22 bases in between. The CDR3 has 18 amino acids. CDR3 region: CASSFPRNRVRSNTEAFF. Here the CDR3 DNA reads TGTGCCAGCAGTTTCCCCCGGAACAGGGTCCGCAGTAACACTGAAGCTTTCTTT.

The chain is built from TRBV28 and TRBJ2-1; D perhaps matches TRBD2 (5 bases). Germline CDR1 MDHEN, CDR2 SYDVKM. The CDR3 length is 15 residues. The V gene lost 6 bases and the J gene lost 5 bases, with 17 bases spanning the gap. The chain's CDR3 is CASRSEGESHNEQFF. The DNA of the CDR3 is TGTGCCAGCAGGTCAGAGGGCGAGTCCCACAATGAGCAGTTCTTC.

The genes are TRBV5-1 and TRBJ2-3, with 9 bases lining up with TRBD2. Trimming took 0 bases from V and 1 from J; bases not matched to a gene: 0. The length of the CDR3 is 15 residues. Germline V gene data show CDR1 as SGHRS and CDR2 as YFSETQ. The DNA for the CDR3 is TGCGCCAGCAGCTTGGTAGCGGGGGGCACAGATACGCAGTATTTT. Translated, it gives CASSLVAGGTDTQYF. The full variable domain, with the rest looked up from reference TRBV5-1 and TRBJ2-3, is KAGVTQTPRYLIKTRGQQVTLSCSPISGHRSVSWYQQTPGQGLQFLFEYFSETQRNKGNFPGRFSGRQFSNSRSEMNVSTLELGDSALYLCASSLVAGGTDTQYFGPGTRLTVL.

The rearrangement uses TRBV10-3 and TRBJ2-5; D remains ambiguous. The CDR3 totals 11 residues. Per the germline V gene, CDR1 is ENHRY and CDR2 is SYGVKD. V gave up 8 bases and J gave up 5 bases, with 9 bases separating them. DNA of the CDR3: TGTGCCATCTCAAACGGGGAGACCCAGTACTTC. Its protein product is CAISNGETQYF.

This clone was recorded a few times. The chain employs TRBV5-4 and TRBJ2-3; D uncertain. The V and J ends lost 0 bases and 4 bases respectively, with 3 bases between them. The CDR3 runs to 12 residues. Germline CDR1 reads SGHNT; CDR2 reads YYREEE (reference sequence). CDR3 DNA: TGTGCCAGCAGCTTGGCGGCAGATACGCAGTATTTT. Translation: CASSLAADTQYF.

This clone was seen a few times. CDR3 nucleotide sequence: TGTGCCAGCAGTGAACCCACAATGAAGGGGGCAAATCGGAACACTGAAGCTTTCTTT. Translated: CASSEPTMKGANRNTEAFF. The V call is TRBV6-1, the J call TRBJ1-1; 7 bases align to TRBD1. Trimming at V came to 2 bases and at J to 1 base, leaving 16 bases not matched to a gene. This CDR3 comprises 19 residues. CDR1 is MNHNS, CDR2 SASEGT, per germline.

The chain joins TRBV4-2 to TRBJ2-3; 7 bases map to TRBD2. There are 16 residues in the CDR3. Trimming at V came to 5 bases and at J to 1 base, leaving 9 bases not matched to a gene. Germline CDR1 and CDR2: LGHNA and YNFKEQ. The CDR3 DNA follows: TGTGCCAGCAGCGTGGAAGCGGGAATAGGCACAGATACGCAGTATTTT. As protein: CASSVEAGIGTDTQYF.

V gene TRBV29-1 combines with J gene TRBJ1-3; 8 nucleotides align to TRBD1. Germline CDR1 is SQVTM and CDR2 is ANQGSEA. The length of the CDR3 is 13 residues. V dropped 8 bases and J dropped 1; count of bases not matched to a gene: 4. CDR3 nucleotide sequence: TGCAGCTTCCGGACAGGGTCTGGAAACACCATATATTTT. It encodes CSFRTGSGNTIYF.

The chain has TRBV6-1 and TRBJ2-4; D possibly corresponds to TRBD2 (6 bases). Trimming left V 3 bases short and J 6 bases short, with 6 bases between. This CDR3 region has 12 residues. Germline values: CDR1 MNHNS, CDR2 SASEGT. The CDR3 bases are TGTGCCAGCAGTGAGGGGGGAAACATTCAGTACTTC. Its protein product is CASSEGGNIQYF.

The chain links TRBV7-2 to TRBJ1-5; no clear D. CDR1 and CDR2 from the germline V gene are SGHTA and FQGNSA. There are 15 residues in the CDR3. Trimming shortened V by 5 bases and J by 4 bases, and 15 bases separated the two germline ends. CDR3 sequence (DNA): TGTGCCAGCAGCGTCGGAGGCAGTCCGAATCAGCCCCAGCATTTT. The encoded protein is CASSVGGSPNQPQHF.

The chain is built from TRBV29-1 and TRBJ2-1, with TRBD2 matching 7 bases. CDR3 size: 13 residues. CDR1 SQVTM and CDR2 ANQGSEA come from the germline V gene. After removal of 7 bases from V and 1 base from J, the junction contained 4 bases not matched to a gene. CDR3 bases: TGCAGCGCCGGTAGCGGGTCCTACAATGAGCAGTTCTTC. This gives the protein CSAGSGSYNEQFF.

The V call is TRBV30, the J call TRBJ2-2; 8 nucleotides match TRBD1. Germline values: CDR1 GTSNPN, CDR2 SVGIG (reference sequence). The V segment lost 0 bases and the J segment 6 bases; nucleotides outside the gene matches: 9. The CDR3 extends over 16 amino acids. Here the CDR3 reads CAWSVPDRGMAGELFF. Written as DNA, the CDR3 is TGTGCCTGGAGTGTACCTGACAGGGGTATGGCCGGGGAGCTGTTTTTT.

This clone was detected a few times. The genes are TRBV7-9 and TRBJ2-1; D gene uncertain. Looked up from germline, CDR1 is SEHNR and CDR2 is FQNEAQ (reference sequence). V lost 0 bases to trimming and J lost 9 bases, with 6 bases between them. This CDR3 region has 12 residues. CDR3 sequence reads: CASSLAASEQFF. CDR3 nucleotides: TGTGCCAGCAGCTTAGCGGCAAGTGAGCAGTTCTTC.

The genes are TRBV2 and TRBJ1-1; the match to TRBD1 covers 8 bases. Germline V gene sequence: CDR1 SNHLY, CDR2 FYNNEI. CDR3 size: 15 residues. Trimming took 4 bases from V and 5 from J; bases not matched to a gene: 9. The CDR3 here is CASSAGQGARTEAFF. CDR3 sequence (DNA): TGTGCCAGCAGTGCGGGGCAGGGGGCGAGGACTGAAGCTTTCTTT.

The chain is built from TRBV19 and TRBJ2-1; 8 positions match TRBD2. The length of the CDR3 is 15 residues. The germline V gene has CDR1 LNHDA and CDR2 SQIVND (reference sequence). After removal of 5 bases from V and 5 bases from J, the junction contained 8 bases not matched to a gene. In DNA, the CDR3 is TGTGCCAGTAGTGTTCCGGGACTAGTAAACAATGAGCAGTTCTTC. Its translation is CASSVPGLVNNEQFF. The full variable domain, in which reference TRBV19 and TRBJ2-1 provide the parts outside the CDR3, is DGGITQSPKYLFRKEGQNVTLSCEQNLNHDAMYWYRQDPGQGLRLIYYSQIVNDFQKGDIAEGYSVSREKKESFPLTVTSAQKNPTAFYLCASSVPGLVNNEQFFGPGTRLTVL.

V is TRBV7-9 and J is TRBJ2-3, with TRBD1 matching over 7 bases. Germline V gene lookup returns CDR1 SEHNR and CDR2 FQNEAQ (reference sequence). The CDR3 is 12 residues long. J was trimmed by 6 bases and V by 5 bases; bases with no gene match: 2. For the CDR3, the DNA is TGTGCCAGCAGCACGACAGGGGATACGCAGTATTTT. Its protein product is CASSTTGDTQYF.

J is TRBJ1-2 and V is TRBV2; TRBD1 aligns across 7 bases. The CDR3 is 14 amino acids. The germline CDR1 and CDR2 sequences are SNHLY and FYNNEI. Trimming cost V 6 bases and J 0 bases; bases outside gene matches: 4. In nucleotides, the CDR3 is TGTGCCAGCAGCTTAGGGGGCCCTAACTATGGCTACACCTTC. This gives the protein CASSLGGPNYGYTF.

In its sample, this clone was seen a few times. CDR3 residues: CASSLQDRGNTEAFF. DNA for the CDR3: TGCGCCAGCAGCCTTCAGGACAGGGGGAACACTGAAGCTTTCTTT. The rearrangement joins TRBV4-1 to TRBJ1-1, with 9 nucleotides matching TRBD1. The V gene's germline CDR1 is MGHRA and CDR2 YSYEKL. The CDR3 has 15 amino acids. V was pared by 4 bases and J by 1 base, with 4 bases of the junction left unmatched.

The chain uses TRBV2 and TRBJ2-3; 7 bases map to TRBD1. J was trimmed by 3 bases and V by 3 bases; bases with no gene match: 6. The CDR3 length is 15 residues. Germline CDR1 SNHLY, CDR2 FYNNEI. CDR3 sequence reads: CASSDQDRLTDTQYF. CDR3 bases: TGTGCCAGCAGTGACCAGGACAGGCTTACAGATACGCAGTATTTT. The entire variable domain, with the rest obtained from reference TRBV2 and TRBJ2-3, is as follows: EPEVTQTPSHQVTQMGQEVILRCVPISNHLYFYWYRQILGQKVEFLVSFYNNEISEKSEIFDDQFSVERPDGSNFTLKIRSTKLEDSAMYFCASSDQDRLTDTQYFGPGTRLTVL.

This rearrangement joins TRBV5-4 to TRBJ2-5; TRBD1 aligns across 9 bases. The CDR3 has 14 amino acids. Germline V gives CDR1 SGHNT, CDR2 YYREEE (reference sequence). V trimming: 4 bases; J trimming: 7 bases; junction bases outside the gene matches: 8. CDR3 coding DNA: TGTGCCAGCAGCCAGGTTACAGGGGGCCGGACCCAGTACTTC. Translation gives CASSQVTGGRTQYF.

This chain links TRBV30 with TRBJ1-3; D possibly corresponds to TRBD1 (5 bases). The CDR3 is 12 amino acids. Germline V CDR1 and CDR2: GTSNPN, SVGIG (reference sequence). V lost 4 bases and J lost 2, with 6 bases in between. The CDR3 DNA reads TGTGCCTGGATGGACACTGGAAACACCATATATTTT. Amino acid sequence: CAWMDTGNTIYF.

By proportion, this clone is medium-sized. The CDR3 region has the DNA TGTGCCAGCAGTTTGCTCGCCCCGGGCCTTAGCGGGGGAGGGCACACGCAGTATTTT. Amino acids: CASSLLAPGLSGGGHTQYF. The rearrangement joins TRBV27 to TRBJ2-3, with 9 bases identical to TRBD2. The CDR3 loop spans 19 amino acids. V trimming: 3 bases; J trimming: 9 bases; junction bases outside the gene matches: 22. In germline, CDR1 is MNHEY, CDR2 SMNVEV (reference sequence).

V usage is TRBV7-9 and J usage is TRBJ1-2, with D uncertain. This CDR3 is built from 13 residues. Trimming pared 0 bases from V and 5 bases from J, leaving 7 bases between. Germline V gives CDR1 SEHNR, CDR2 FQNEAQ (reference sequence). The CDR3 protein is CASSLARDYGYTF. The DNA for the CDR3 is TGTGCCAGCAGCTTAGCTCGGGATTATGGCTACACCTTC.

About this clone itself: Germline is not matched at one junction end, which may reflect a read error. The chain combines TRBV5-5 with TRBJ2-7; 10 bases are shared with TRBD1. Germline CDR1 and CDR2: SGHKS and YYEKEE (reference sequence). The CDR3 has 16 residues. CDR3 amino acids: CASSPLGTGESYEQYF. The CDR3 DNA sequence: TGCGCCAGCAGCCCCCTCGGGACAGGGGAATCCTACGAGCAGTACTTC.

The chain uses TRBV5-1 and TRBJ1-1; D is perhaps TRBD1 (5 bases). CDR1 and CDR2 from the germline V gene are SGHRS and YFSETQ. The CDR3 consists of 14 residues. V lost 0 bases to trimming and J lost 3 bases, with 9 bases between them. For the CDR3, the DNA is TGCGCCAGCAGCTTGGGGGCAGGGCACACTGAAGCTTTCTTT. The encoded protein is CASSLGAGHTEAFF.

V gene TRBV7-9 combines with J gene TRBJ2-7, with TRBD2 matching over 12 bases. Germline CDR1 is SEHNR and CDR2 is FQNEAQ (reference sequence). After removal of 5 bases from V and 5 bases from J, the junction contained 7 bases not matched to a gene. The CDR3 consists of 15 residues. The CDR3 coding sequence is TGTGCCAGCAGCCCTTCTAGCGGGAGGGCCGACGAGCAGTACTTC. It specifies CASSPSSGRADEQYF. The complete variable domain, with remaining parts taken from reference TRBV7-9 and TRBJ2-7, reads DTGVSQNPRHKITKRGQNVTFRCDPISEHNRLYWYRQTLGQGPEFLTYFQNEAQLEKSRLLSDRFSAERPKGSFSTLEIQRTEQGDSAMYLCASSPSSGRADEQYFGPGTRLTVT.